This T cell receptor (beta chain) was sequenced during a study of blood T cells in healthy people across ages. Whole-study findings and limits: TCR beta diversity correlated strongly with naive T cell percentage.

This CDR3 is 17 amino acids long. Trimming cost V 1 base and J 4 bases, with 17 bases left between them. CDR1 is SGHTA, CDR2 FQGNSA, per germline. Total RNA extracted from each sample amounted to at least 6 micrograms. Primed by a sample-barcoded 5' primer and a J-beta primer mix, a second PCR proceeded for roughly 6 to 12 cycles. Every individual sample yielded 2.5 million or more paired-end reads (each containing CDR3). One entry per CDR3 protein, called by TCRdb with MiXCR from the 5' RACE reads. Altogether 1 million or so distinct CDR3 sequences are present, approximately 25% being singletons, with the ten largest covering 0.65% to 0.95%. In regard to this clonotype: Its antigen is as yet unknown.

The sample was also linked to a second study, of T cells of mothers and their children.

The chain is built from TRBV7-2 and TRBJ1-5, with TRBD1 as a possible D gene (5 bases). Specimen: blood. The TCR originated in a girl aged 2 to 10 in good health. The CDR3 sequence: CASSLVVVRALNQPQHF. CDR3 DNA sequence: TGTGCCAGCAGCTTAGTCGTGGTCAGGGCCTTGAATCAGCCCCAGCATTTT.